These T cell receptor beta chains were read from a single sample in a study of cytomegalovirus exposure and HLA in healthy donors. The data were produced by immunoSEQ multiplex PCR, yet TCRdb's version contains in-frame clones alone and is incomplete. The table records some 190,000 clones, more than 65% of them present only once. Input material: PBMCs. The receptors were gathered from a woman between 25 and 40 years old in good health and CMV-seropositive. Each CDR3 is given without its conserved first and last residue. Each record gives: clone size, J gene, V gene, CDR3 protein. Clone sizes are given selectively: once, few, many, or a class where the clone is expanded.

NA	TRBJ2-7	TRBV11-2	ASSKTEDEQY
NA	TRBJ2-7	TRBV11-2	ASRKPGNQYEQY
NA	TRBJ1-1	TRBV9	ASSVAVGQTNTEAF
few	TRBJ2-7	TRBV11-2	ASSFGLAVSSYEQY
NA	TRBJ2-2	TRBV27	ASSRGSGRRYTGELF
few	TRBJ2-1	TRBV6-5	ASTTRSSGNNEQF
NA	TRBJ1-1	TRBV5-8	ASSSDRTMNTEAF
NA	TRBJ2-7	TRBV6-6	ASSTQTGGLGEQY
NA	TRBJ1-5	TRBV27	ASSSGQYSNQPQH
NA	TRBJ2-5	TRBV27	ASSSARDRSQETQY
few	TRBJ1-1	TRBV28	ASSSLPGNTEAF
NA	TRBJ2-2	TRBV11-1	ASSPGQGGVIRAGELF
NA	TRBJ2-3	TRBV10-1	ASSEVGGPSTDTQY
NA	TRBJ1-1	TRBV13	ASSFPENTEAF
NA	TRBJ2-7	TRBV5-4	ASSTGTGSYEQY
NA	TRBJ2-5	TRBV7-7	ASSLDSSQETQY
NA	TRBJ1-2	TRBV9	ASRGGGYT
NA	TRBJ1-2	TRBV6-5	ASRRGVYGYT
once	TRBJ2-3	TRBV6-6	ASSNSGRATDTQY
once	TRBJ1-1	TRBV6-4	ASRGRGNTEAF
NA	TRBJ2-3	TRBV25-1	ASSEGREGRGDTQY
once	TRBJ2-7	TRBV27	ASSLAGTGAEQY
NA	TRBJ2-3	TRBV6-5	AITNTWTGGDTQY
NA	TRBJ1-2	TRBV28	ASSLGGSGYT
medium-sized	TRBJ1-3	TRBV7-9	ASSVTTGGEGNTIY
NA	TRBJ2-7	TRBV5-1	ASKYHDGSYEQY
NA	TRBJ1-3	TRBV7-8	ASSLISGGDTIY
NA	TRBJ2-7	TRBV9	ASSVDRVGYEQY
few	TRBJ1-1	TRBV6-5	ASSYRGLGNEAF
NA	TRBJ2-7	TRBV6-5	ASSYQTSGKSEQY
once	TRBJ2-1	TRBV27	ASSLGLHSGRAYNEQF
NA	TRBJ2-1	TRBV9	ASSVGRASYNEQF